This T cell receptor beta chain was sequenced during a study of vaccination effects on CD4 cells after COVID-19. Study overall: Either the mRNA-1273 or the BNT162b2 vaccine was given to participants as two doses. Study results and caveats: Convalescent patients were scarce in the study, and it lacked early post-infection timepoints.

Concerning this clone itself: The antigen remains undetermined.

This CDR3 is built from 16 residues. Germline CDR1 is SGHRS and CDR2 is YFSETQ. Trimming removed 3 bases from V and 10 bases from J; junction bases left unmatched: 9. Produced via immunoSEQ multiplex PCR; TCRdb's table is partial and in-frame only. Here the sample spans 70,000 or so clones, roughly 73% being singletons. Sequencing was preceded by expansion of antigen-specific CD4+ T cells with viral peptide pools in the ViraFEST assay. It was after approximately 11 days of culture that CD4+ T cells were isolated. SARS-CoV-2 infection was confirmed by PCR in the person between March and December 2020. The authors used an HIV-1 Nef peptide pool as the negative control culture. Days 3 and 7 were when half the medium was replaced with IL-2 medium.

The chain has TRBV5-1 and TRBJ1-6, with 11 nucleotides matching TRBD1. The TCR originated in a human donor who had a prior SARS-CoV-2 infection. Sequencing was performed on CD4+ T cells from PBMCs cultured with HIV peptides, taken before COVID-19 vaccination. The sample's subset: HIV-1 Nef peptide pool negative control/reference culture. The CDR3 loop reads CASSWLTGTGGSPLHF. The CDR3 bases are TGCGCCAGCAGCTGGCTAACCGGGACAGGGGGATCACCCCTCCACTTT.